This entry features one T cell receptor (beta chain) sequence. What this receptor recognizes is not known. No per-base quality is available; no much larger clone lies one base away. Using the deep immunoSEQ assay, TCR CDR3 regions were amplified from genomic DNA by multiplex PCR. Genomic DNA extracted from each cell subset was distributed evenly over all wells of several immunoSEQ 96-well plates, and each plate served as one replicate. For sorted subsets, approximately 200 ng of genomic DNA, equivalent to 30,000 or so T cell genomes, went into each replicate PCR. Purified libraries were quantified with a Qubit 3.0 fluorometer, sized on a Bioanalyzer 2100, and re-quantified with the KAPA Library Quantification kit. A separate single-read 150-cycle Illumina NextSeq 550 flow cell was used to sequence each immunoSEQ 96-well plate. On the study's bioinformatics: Because the immunoSEQ output included only junctional sequences and no quality scores, the filtering could not be the same as the filtering used for full-length reads. Sequences were annotated with PyIR, a Python wrapper for IgBLAST v1.9, and V/J genes and CDR3 were assigned using IMGT germline references. Reads were filtered out if the reads had weak V/J assignments (E-value above 1e-6), no CDR3, stop codons, out-of-frame junctions, or ambiguous translated residues. V3J clonotypes were defined as sequences sharing the same inferred V gene, J gene, and CDR3 amino acid sequence. Percentage overlap between repertoires was calculated by dividing the number of shared unique clonotypes by the size of the smaller repertoire. Richness of each repertoire was evaluated using RTK rarefaction, the Chao1 estimator, and Recon v2.1 estimates of unobserved clonotypes. OLGA was used to compute generation probabilities for all TCRbeta clonotypes that the gDNA method yielded from a handful of donors. The immuneACCESS repertoire file appears here via TCRdb, limited to in-frame rearrangements. These files lack a portion of the clones; in checked studies, under half of the deficit traces to unresolved V genes, and the cause of the others is not known. Clone size and the V and J calls come from that table; the DNA yielded D and trimming. For this sample the table gives 2 million to 2.5 million clones, of which 92% were detected only once. The ten largest clonotypes hold more than 0.35% of the sample.

This sample is drawn from a study of shared clonotypes between healthy human individuals (dated by TCRdb to 2020 to 2022). Regarding the research as a whole: The cohort comprised two women and a few men aged 18 to 49 years. For each donor, three plates each were used for CD4 naive and CD4 memory, two plates were used for CD8 naive, and one plate was used for CD8 memory. The study deeply sequenced blood TCR repertoires of five healthy adults to estimate repertoire size and the extent of clonotype sharing between individuals. Libraries were prepared and TCR repertoires were sequenced by different laboratories using diverse techniques, in order to increase sequencing depth and limit assay-specific biases. Between about 0.8 and 9 billion PBMCs per donor were obtained by leukapheresis.

Results and caveats for the whole study, not just this receptor: Rarefaction of sorted-subset datasets indicated incomplete sequencing despite the large sequencing depth. The small number of donors limited the genetic and exposure-history diversity represented. Based on pairwise subsampling, the degree of clonotype sharing among donors was expected to be affected by sequencing depth. Compared with non-shared clonotypes, clonotypes shared by all four sorted-subset donors had higher generation probabilities. Larger estimated clonotype richness was generally found for naive subsets than for memory subsets. Across a few donors, about 5% of naive CD4, more than 3% of naive CD8, under 2.5% of memory CD4, and roughly 0.41% of memory CD8 clonotypes were shared. Sampling was restricted to blood, and TCR repertoires in tissues likely differ from the TCR repertoires found in blood.

Healthy HIV-negative adults with no recently reported acute infections or vaccinations were included as donors. All donors were Caucasian adults living in Nashville, Tennessee, USA. Magnetic negative selection was used to enrich CD4+ T cells, after which naive cells were positively selected on CD45RA and the negative fraction became the memory subset. Blood was obtained by leukapheresis, after which PBMCs were separated by Ficoll-Histopaque density gradient centrifugation and cryopreserved in liquid nitrogen vapor phase. Analytical flow cytometry was used to check the purity and quantity of each magnetically sorted T cell population. Genomic DNA was isolated from every sorted fraction and measured by UV absorbance on a Nanodrop 2000c. What was sequenced was naive CD4+ T cells from PBMCs. This sample's cell subset or site label indicates: CD45RA+ positively selected. This clonotype was sampled from a man between 18 and 35 years old in good health. Some clones in this sample may be carry-over from other donors' samples.

The CDR3 reads CASGRKEAFF. Read as DNA, the sequence is TGTGCCAGCGGAAGGAAAGAAGCTTTCTTT. The sequence is built from TRBV28 and TRBJ1-1, with an unclear D gene assignment. The CDR3 runs 10 amino acids, cysteine and phenylalanine included. Only the CDR3 DNA stays, 30 bases, in frame from base 1. CDR1 and CDR2, looked up from the germline V gene, are MDHEN and SYDVKM. At the junction V is shortened by 8 bases and J by 8 bases, with 9 bases in between.